What follows are 7 T cell receptor beta chains derived from one specimen sequenced in a study of T cells in localized non-small cell lung cancer. The repertoire was sequenced with immunoSEQ multiplex PCR; TCRdb's copy has only in-frame clones and lacks some. Among 25,000 to 35,000 clones listed, around nine tenths were seen once. The source was peripheral blood, collected before any cancer treatment. The receptors were gathered from a female donor of 60 years or more with stage I lung adenocarcinoma.

J is TRBJ1-2 and V is TRBV4-3; D gene unclear. The germline gives CDR1 LGHNA, CDR2 YSLEER. Trimming took 0 bases from V and 1 from J, leaving 3 bases between them. This CDR3 spans 13 amino acids. This CDR3 reads CASSQDLNYGYTF. CDR3 nucleotides: TGCGCCAGCAGCCAAGACCTTAACTATGGCTACACCTTC.

The J gene is TRBJ2-7, the V gene TRBV11-2, with D perhaps TRBD2 (5 bases). The ends were cut back, 1 base at V and 7 bases at J, with 14 bases in the middle. CDR1 and CDR2 (germline): SGHAT, FQNNGV. The CDR3 is made up of 14 amino acids. This chain's CDR3 is CASSLAISGGEQYF. DNA for the CDR3: TGTGCCAGCAGCTTAGCCATCTCCGGAGGAGAGCAGTACTTC.

This rearrangement joins TRBV27 to TRBJ2-1; unclear D gene. Germline V gene sequence: CDR1 MNHEY, CDR2 SMNVEV (reference sequence). The V end lost 5 bases, the J end lost 5 bases, and 10 bases lay between the germline ends. CDR3 length equals 13 residues. CDR3: CASSSNLDNEQFF. The CDR3 DNA is TGTGCCAGCAGTAGCAACCTAGACAATGAGCAGTTCTTC.

The chain is built from TRBV29-1 and TRBJ1-5; 7 positions match TRBD1. V dropped 5 bases and J dropped 0; count of bases not matched to a gene: 4. This CDR3 spans 14 amino acids. The germline CDR1 and CDR2 sequences are SQVTM and ANQGSEA. DNA of the CDR3: TGCAGCGTTCGGACAGGCGATAGCAATCAGCCCCAGCATTTT. This sequence encodes CSVRTGDSNQPQHF.

V usage is TRBV7-9 and J usage is TRBJ1-2; D is uncertain. This CDR3 region has 11 residues. With 8 bases removed from V and 5 bases from J, the gap between germline ends came to 9 bases. Germline values: CDR1 SEHNR, CDR2 FQNEAQ (reference sequence). The chain's CDR3 is CASAEGYGYTF. Here the CDR3 DNA reads TGTGCCAGCGCCGAGGGTTATGGCTACACCTTC.

This clone appeared once. The CDR3 reads CASKPGTYNGYTF. As DNA, the CDR3 is TGTGCCAGCAAACCCGGGACTTATAATGGCTACACCTTC. The V and J genes are TRBV2 and TRBJ1-2; the D gene is possibly TRBD1 (5 bases). The length of the CDR3 is 13 residues. V was clipped by 7 bases and J by 6 bases, with 15 bases between them. Germline V gives CDR1 SNHLY, CDR2 FYNNEI.

The CDR3 DNA is TGCGCCAGCAGTGAGTCGAGACAGGGCTATGGCTACACCTTC. Translation gives CASSESRQGYGYTF. The chain combines TRBV10-2 with TRBJ1-2; 7 bases are a match to TRBD1. Germline loops: CDR1 WSHSY, CDR2 SAAADI. There are 14 residues in the CDR3. Germline trimming cut 0 bases from V and 4 bases from J; bases unmatched to any gene: 2.